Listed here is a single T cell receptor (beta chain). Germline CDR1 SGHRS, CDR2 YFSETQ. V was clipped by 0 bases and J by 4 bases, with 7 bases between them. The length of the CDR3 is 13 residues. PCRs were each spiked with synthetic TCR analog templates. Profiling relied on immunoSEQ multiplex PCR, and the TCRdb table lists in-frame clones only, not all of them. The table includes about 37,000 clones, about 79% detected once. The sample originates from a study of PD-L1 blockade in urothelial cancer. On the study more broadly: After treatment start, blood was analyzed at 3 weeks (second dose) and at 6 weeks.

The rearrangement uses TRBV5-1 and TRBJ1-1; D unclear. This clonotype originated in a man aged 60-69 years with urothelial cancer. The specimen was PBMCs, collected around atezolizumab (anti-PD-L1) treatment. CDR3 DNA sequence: TGCGCCAGCAGCTTGGTCGGGAGCACTGAAGCTTTCTTT. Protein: CASSLVGSTEAFF. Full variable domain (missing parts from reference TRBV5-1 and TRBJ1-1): KAGVTQTPRYLIKTRGQQVTLSCSPISGHRSVSWYQQTPGQGLQFLFEYFSETQRNKGNFPGRFSGRQFSNSRSEMNVSTLELGDSALYLCASSLVGSTEAFFGQGTRLTVV.